The source of this TCR beta chain is a study of graft-versus-host responses after intestinal transplantation (dated by TCRdb to about 2021). As for the study more broadly: The transplants that recipients received were multivisceral, liver-intestinal, or isolated intestinal. Rather than going through the commercial service, samples from three later patients were sequenced in-house on an Illumina MiSeq and processed with MiXCR. A peak of at least 4% donor T cells among recipient peripheral blood mononuclear cells was the definition used for donor T cell macrochimerism. Every recipient was given anti-thymocyte globulin induction, then maintenance tacrolimus and steroids for 3 to 4 years. To identify alloreactive clones, pre-transplant mixed lymphocyte reaction products were sequenced and then compared with unstimulated pre-transplant donor and recipient T cells. After intestinal transplantation, graft-versus-host and host-versus-graft alloreactive T cell clones in the graft, circulation and bone marrow were tracked using bulk TCR-beta CDR3 sequencing. The cohort enrolled under 25 intestinal transplant recipients including one retransplant, and a few patients lacking pretransplant specimens were excluded. General findings and caveats noted by the study authors: The conclusions were limited by the relatively low number and heterogeneity of the intestinal transplant patients. Peak levels of circulating GvH clones were associated with declines in HvG clones early after transplant. GvH clones were detected in recipient bone marrow, and some of these GvH clones were observed earlier in ileal mucosa or blood, consistent with an intestinal mucosal origin. In patients with donor T cell macrochimerism, the allografts had high GvH to HvG T cell clonal ratios.

Interpreted using the paper, the time point label stands for: cells obtained before transplantation from donor or recipient. In mixed lymphocyte reactions, some 200,000 CFSE-labeled pre-transplant responders were plated with some 200,000 irradiated violet-dye-labeled stimulators and cultured for 6 days. Proliferating CD3+CD4+CFSE-low and CD3+CD8+CFSE-low responder cells were FACS-sorted on a BD Influx sorter after the mixed lymphocyte reaction. This clone is medium-sized (0.01 to 0.1%) in its sample. Per-base qualities were not stored, and no clone one base away is much larger. From the cysteine up to the phenylalanine, the CDR3 has a length of 16 residues. Here the CDR3 DNA is all that survives: 48 bases in frame from base 1. In the germline V gene (reference sequence), CDR1 corresponds to PRHDT and CDR2 to FYEKMQ. V loses 0 bases, J loses 4 bases, and the germline ends lie 13 bases apart. Receptor libraries were prepared by the immunoSEQ multiplex PCR assay. For most patients, genomic DNA was isolated with the Qiagen DNeasy Blood and Tissue Kit and shipped frozen to Adaptive Biotechnologies for TCR sequencing. Adaptive Biotechnologies carried out high-throughput TCR-beta CDR3 sequencing of genomic DNA for most patients. The published analysis was carried out like this. TCR sequencing data for approximately 17 patients were retrieved from Adaptive's ImmunoSEQ software; three other patients were processed with MiXCR and VDJtools. To correct CD4 versus CD8 sorting errors, sequences present in both subsets at a frequency ratio below 5:1 were removed. Because the origin of CDR3 nucleotide sequences shared between donor and recipient could not be assigned, those sequences were removed. At least 2-fold expansion over unstimulated cells and a minimum CFSE-low frequency of 0.002% (template counts) or 0.001% (read counts) were required for clones to be classified as alloreactive. Mappable clones were those detected in sequenced pre-transplant spleen, lymph node, or MLR CFSE-low populations of the donor or recipient. The cumulative frequency of alloreactive clones was calculated as a percentage of all sequences, weighted by copy number. Sourced from immuneACCESS, this table was stored by TCRdb with only in-frame sequences that have V and J called. A share of the clones is absent; for the studies checked, an unresolved V gene accounts for under half, and the remainder has no known explanation. The V and J calls and clone size are taken from that table; D and trimming were inferred from the DNA. For this sample there are about 6,900 clones; around a quarter appear just once. In total, the top ten clones hold about 5.7% of the sample.

The sequence came from a human patient who was an organ donor for intestinal transplantation. The sequencing used alloreactive CD8+ T cells from a mixed lymphocyte reaction culture, collected before transplantation. The cell subset or site label corresponds to: CFSE-low proliferating T cells sorted from roughly 6-day pre-transplant mixed lymphocyte reaction (GvH or HvG direction). Recombination linked TRBV13 to TRBJ2-1; a confident D gene designation cannot be given. CDR3 sequence: CASSLGEPHPYNEQFF. The DNA reads as follows: TGTGCCAGCAGCTTAGGCGAGCCCCACCCATACAATGAGCAGTTCTTC.